The 23 T cell receptor beta chains in this list originate from one sample, sequenced in a study of blood T cell repertoires in COVID-19. TCRdb keeps only in-frame clones here, not all; method: immunoSEQ multiplex PCR. The repertoire holds some 140,000 clones, with just over 75% as singletons. Sequencing input: peripheral blood. These receptors originate from a human donor in a cohort sampled during active COVID-19.

The chain carries TRBV2 and TRBJ2-4; 9 positions agree with TRBD2. The V and J ends lost 4 bases and 1 base, in that order; junction bases with no gene match: 5. This CDR3 contains 16 residues. Germline-derived CDR1 and CDR2 are SNHLY and FYNNEI. CDR3 nucleotide sequence: TGTGCCAGCAGTGTATCGAGCGGGGGGGCCAAAAACATTCAGTACTTC. This translates into CASSVSSGGAKNIQYF.

This chain uses TRBV10-1 with TRBJ1-2, with D uncertain. This CDR3 comprises 13 residues. Between the trimmed V and J ends, which lost 3 bases and 2 bases, there was a span of 7 bases. The V gene's germline CDR1 is WNHNN and CDR2 SYGVQD (reference sequence). The CDR3 sequence is CASSEQTNYGYTF. CDR3 DNA: TGCGCCAGCAGTGAACAGACAAACTATGGCTACACCTTC.

The chain links TRBV19 to TRBJ1-2; 9 bases are shared with TRBD1. The CDR3 has 15 residues. CDR1 LNHDA and CDR2 SQIVND come from the germline V gene (reference sequence). After removal of 7 bases from V and 2 bases from J, the junction contained 8 bases not matched to a gene. The CDR3 is CASTRGTGMNYGYTF. The CDR3 DNA is TGTGCCAGTACCCGCGGGACAGGGATGAACTATGGCTACACCTTC.

The J gene is TRBJ1-5, the V gene TRBV13; possibly TRBD1 for D (6 bases). The CDR3 has 13 residues. CDR1 is PRHDT, CDR2 FYEKMQ, per germline (reference sequence). V lost 5 bases to trimming and J lost 6 bases, with 11 bases between them. The CDR3 sequence: CASSITGSQPQHF. CDR3 in DNA: TGTGCCAGCAGCATCACAGGGTCTCAGCCCCAGCATTTT. The full variable domain, with the rest looked up from reference TRBV13 and TRBJ1-5, is AAGVIQSPRHLIKEKRETATLKCYPIPRHDTVYWYQQGPGQDPQFLISFYEKMQSDKGSIPDRFSAQQFSDYHSELNMSSLELGDSALYFCASSITGSQPQHFGDGTRLSIL.

The chain joins TRBV6-5 to TRBJ2-7; TRBD1 is a possible D gene (6 bases). Trimming left V 5 bases short and J 6 bases short, with 17 bases between. Germline V gives CDR1 MNHEY, CDR2 SVGAGI. The CDR3 sequence is 14 residues long. The CDR3 bases are TGTGCCAGCAGTCCACCCACAGGGCTCGCCGAGCAGTACTTC. Residues: CASSPPTGLAEQYF.

The J gene is TRBJ2-5, the V gene TRBV10-3; tentative D call: TRBD1 (5 bases). In germline, CDR1 is ENHRY, CDR2 SYGVKD. The CDR3 loop spans 14 amino acids. Trimming shortened V by 2 bases and J by 5 bases, and 12 bases separated the two germline ends. The CDR3 loop reads CAISEGASPETQYF. In DNA form, the CDR3 reads TGTGCCATCAGTGAGGGGGCCAGCCCGGAGACCCAGTACTTC.

This chain uses TRBV28 with TRBJ2-7, with 9 bases aligning to TRBD2. The CDR3 has 13 amino acids. The junction had 7 bases not matched to a gene; V was cut back by 6 bases and J by 7 bases. Germline lookup yields CDR1 MDHEN and CDR2 SYDVKM. This chain's CDR3 is CASSNSGRLEQYF. The CDR3 DNA reads TGTGCCAGCAGCAATAGCGGGAGACTTGAGCAGTACTTC.

The rearrangement links TRBV5-1 to TRBJ1-5, with D perhaps TRBD1 (6 bases). This CDR3 region has 19 residues. Trimming stripped 3 bases from V and 0 bases from J, with 22 bases between. Germline V lookup: CDR1 SGHRS, CDR2 YFSETQ. The CDR3 DNA follows: TGCGCCAGCAGCTCTTCCCCGGGACAAAAGGGTCCTAGCAATCAGCCCCAGCATTTT. Its protein product is CASSSSPGQKGPSNQPQHF.

The genes are TRBV5-6 and TRBJ2-7, with 8 bases matching TRBD1. Germline lookup yields CDR1 SGHDT and CDR2 YYEEEE. The junction had 8 bases not matched to a gene; V was cut back by 4 bases and J by 5 bases. This CDR3 comprises 14 residues. The CDR3 DNA reads as TGTGCCAGCAGCCCCCAGGACAGGGTCCACGAGCAGTACTTC. It translates to CASSPQDRVHEQYF. The full variable domain, rest sourced from reference TRBV5-6 and TRBJ2-7, is DAGVTQSPTHLIKTRGQQVTLRCSPKSGHDTVSWYQQALGQGPQFIFQYYEEEERQRGNFPDRFSGHQFPNYSSELNVNALLLGDSALYLCASSPQDRVHEQYFGPGTRLTVT.

This clone was observed once. The chain combines TRBV12-3 or TRBV12-4 with TRBJ2-7, with TRBD2 as a possible D gene (6 bases). The CDR3 is 11 amino acids. With 3 bases removed from V and 6 bases from J, the gap between germline ends came to 6 bases. In nucleotides, the CDR3 is TGTGCCAGCAGTTTGGGGGGCGAGCAGTACTTC. Translated, it gives CASSLGGEQYF.

This chain connects TRBV5-1 to TRBJ1-4; TRBD1 matches 8 bases. J was trimmed by 8 bases and V by 4 bases; bases with no gene match: 13. Germline-derived CDR1 and CDR2 are SGHRS and YFSETQ. The CDR3 totals 16 residues. CDR3 residues: CASSPGRQGWAEKLFF. The CDR3 coding sequence is TGCGCCAGCAGCCCCGGACGACAGGGGTGGGCCGAAAAACTGTTTTTT. Drawing the rest from reference TRBV5-1 and TRBJ1-4, the complete variable domain is KAGVTQTPRYLIKTRGQQVTLSCSPISGHRSVSWYQQTPGQGLQFLFEYFSETQRNKGNFPGRFSGRQFSNSRSEMNVSTLELGDSALYLCASSPGRQGWAEKLFFGSGTQLSVL.

V is TRBV2 and J is TRBJ2-7, with 10 nucleotides matching TRBD1. The CDR3 covers 15 residues. Germline loops: CDR1 SNHLY, CDR2 FYNNEI. V trimming: 5 bases; J trimming: 5 bases; junction bases outside the gene matches: 9. CDR3 coding DNA: TGTGCCAGCAGTCTGGACAGGGGGGCCCCCCACGAGCAGTACTTC. Translated, it gives CASSLDRGAPHEQYF.

This sequence joins TRBV29-1 and TRBJ2-5; D gene uncertain. Germline assignment: CDR1 SQVTM and CDR2 ANQGSEA. This CDR3 has 13 residues. V dropped 5 bases and J dropped 2 bases, with 12 bases sitting between them. For the CDR3, the DNA is TGCAGCGTTAGCCCAGCGTCTCAAGAGACCCAGTACTTC. Protein sequence: CSVSPASQETQYF. Full variable domain (missing parts from reference TRBV29-1 and TRBJ2-5): SAVISQKPSRDICQRGTSLTIQCQVDSQVTMMFWYRQQPGQSLTLIATANQGSEATYESGFVIDKFPISRPNLTFSTLTVSNMSPEDSSIYLCSVSPASQETQYFGPGTRLLVL.

This sequence joins TRBV5-1 and TRBJ1-2; tentative D call: TRBD1 (5 bases). Trimming took 4 bases from V and 4 from J, leaving 11 bases between them. The CDR3 is made up of 13 amino acids. CDR1 and CDR2 from the germline V gene are SGHRS and YFSETQ. As DNA, the CDR3 is TGCGCCAGCAGCCCCGACAGCCTCTATGGCTACACCTTC. Its translation: CASSPDSLYGYTF.

V usage is TRBV6-5 and J usage is TRBJ1-2; no firm D call. Per germline, CDR1 MNHEY and CDR2 SVGAGI. The V and J ends lost 6 bases and 4 bases respectively, with 15 bases between them. This CDR3 has 14 residues. In DNA form, the CDR3 reads TGTGCCAGCAGCGGGGAAGGGCTTCTCTATGGCTACACCTTC. Translation gives CASSGEGLLYGYTF.

The J gene is TRBJ2-6, the V gene TRBV2; a weak D match, TRBD1 (6 bases). This CDR3 comprises 15 residues. Germline-derived CDR1 and CDR2 are SNHLY and FYNNEI. The V end lost 9 bases, the J end lost 2 bases, and 14 bases lay between the germline ends. CDR3 bases: TGTGCCAGTCACAGGGTAAGCCCTGGGGCCAACGTCCTGACTTTC. As protein: CASHRVSPGANVLTF.

This sequence joins TRBV3-1 (or the pseudogene TRBV3-2) and TRBJ2-5; TRBD2 matches at 13 bases. This CDR3 contains 16 residues. Germline CDR1 reads LGHDT; CDR2 reads YNNKEL (reference sequence). V lost 2 bases and J lost 5; bases outside the gene matches: 5. In DNA, the CDR3 is TGTGCCAGCAGCCAACAGACTAGCGGGGGGTTGGAGACCCAGTACTTC. Protein: CASSQQTSGGLETQYF.

The V gene is TRBV7-9, the J gene TRBJ2-3, with TRBD1 as a possible D gene (5 bases). Between the trimmed V and J ends, which lost 5 bases and 0 bases, there was a span of 15 bases. CDR3 size: 16 residues. Germline V gives CDR1 SEHNR, CDR2 FQNEAQ (reference sequence). The CDR3 loop is CASSDGHGASTDTQYF. CDR3 in DNA: TGTGCCAGCAGCGATGGACATGGGGCTAGCACAGATACGCAGTATTTT.

J is TRBJ2-3 and V is TRBV28, with D perhaps matching TRBD2 (6 bases). The CDR3 loop spans 15 amino acids. Per the germline V gene, CDR1 is MDHEN and CDR2 is SYDVKM. V was trimmed by 6 bases and J by 1 base, leaving 14 bases between them. The CDR3 nucleotides read TGTGCCAGCAGGGATGCGGGGCTTCGCACAGATACGCAGTATTTT. Translation: CASRDAGLRTDTQYF.

This chain links TRBV2 with TRBJ1-1, with D uncertain. The germline V and J ends were trimmed by 6 bases and 1 base, with 9 bases remaining between them. The length of the CDR3 is 13 residues. The germline gives CDR1 SNHLY, CDR2 FYNNEI. CDR3 in amino acids: CASRRAGNTEAFF. The CDR3 DNA follows: TGTGCCAGCAGGAGGGCGGGGAACACTGAAGCTTTCTTT.

This chain uses TRBV7-2 with TRBJ1-2; D is ambiguous. V was pared by 3 bases and J by 4 bases, with 9 bases between. This CDR3 has 13 amino acids. The V gene's germline CDR1 is SGHTA and CDR2 FQGNSA. In DNA form, the CDR3 reads TGTGCCAGCAGCTTGAGCAGGTTCTATGGCTACACCTTC. Translating gives CASSLSRFYGYTF.

Comment on this clone: Sequence at one end of the junction differs from germline and may be a read error. V usage is TRBV2 and J usage is TRBJ1-5; D unclear. Germline assignment: CDR1 SNHLY and CDR2 FYNNEI. The CDR3 contains 14 residues. The CDR3 is CASSLDETLSPEDF. In nucleotides, the CDR3 is TGTGCCAGCAGCCTCGACGAGACCCTATCCCCCGAGGATTTT.

J is TRBJ2-2 and V is TRBV7-9, with D tentatively TRBD2 (6 bases). The length of the CDR3 is 18 residues. CDR1 and CDR2 (germline): SEHNR, FQNEAQ (reference sequence). V dropped 6 bases and J dropped 4 bases, with 24 bases sitting between them. The CDR3 coding sequence is TGTGCCAGCAGACGACCGGGACTTCCAGGGACGTCCACCGGGGAGCTGTTTTTT. Its translation is CASRRPGLPGTSTGELFF.